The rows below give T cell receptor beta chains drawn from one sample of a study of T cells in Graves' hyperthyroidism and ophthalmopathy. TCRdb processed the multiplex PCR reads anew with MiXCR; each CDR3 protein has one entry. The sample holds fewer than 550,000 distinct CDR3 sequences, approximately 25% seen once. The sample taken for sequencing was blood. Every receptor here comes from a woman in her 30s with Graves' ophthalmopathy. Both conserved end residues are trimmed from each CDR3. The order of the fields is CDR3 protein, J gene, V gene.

ASSPTELNTEAF TRBJ1-1 TRBV11-2
SVEIQGNSLGYT TRBJ1-2 TRBV29-1
ASSGTGGFNQPQH TRBJ1-5 TRBV6-1
ASSLDRRRGQPQH TRBJ1-5 TRBV7-6
ASSMEGTSYEQY TRBJ2-7 TRBV19
ATSDAYEQY TRBJ2-7 TRBV24-1
APRIEAKLEGTYEQY TRBJ2-7 TRBV27
ASSSWGRGTEAF TRBJ1-1 TRBV6-5
SGGQGGTEAF TRBJ1-1 TRBV29-1
SAQDRRAYGCT TRBJ1-2 TRBV20-1
ASSEGRGLAGYQETQY TRBJ2-5 TRBV6-1
ASSYGDKQETQY TRBJ2-5 TRBV6-5
ASQRTGLNTGELF TRBJ2-2 TRBV27
ASSPRWGEDGYT TRBJ1-2 TRBV18
ASSVDLRVAGELF TRBJ2-2 TRBV9
ATSDPDSDYGYT TRBJ1-2 TRBV24-1
ASRSTQGASYQPQH TRBJ1-5 TRBV28
ASSERGPLGAEAF TRBJ1-1 TRBV25-1
AWSTGAPYEQY TRBJ2-7 TRBV30
ASRSDFLISGANVLT TRBJ2-6 TRBV19
ATSRAGTGVGEQY TRBJ2-7 TRBV15
ASSYVREFDEQY TRBJ2-7 TRBV6-2/TRBV6-3
AISQTGTGNTIY TRBJ1-3 TRBV10-3
ASSLEGLMNTEAF TRBJ1-1 TRBV7-8
ASSLREEGNTIY TRBJ1-3 TRBV13
ASSLEGTPGELF TRBJ2-2 TRBV5-1
ASKTLAPNTGELF TRBJ2-2 TRBV6-2/TRBV6-3
SADGQGGETQC TRBJ2-5 TRBV20-1
SVPGPPFTEAF TRBJ1-1 TRBV29-1
ASSLEDGNQPQH TRBJ1-5 TRBV12-3/TRBV12-4
SASGGAMNTEAF TRBJ1-1 TRBV20-1
ASRADGQETQY TRBJ2-5 TRBV2
ASSRWTSGDETQY TRBJ2-5 TRBV12-3/TRBV12-4
ASSETGLTYEQY TRBJ2-7 TRBV6-1
ASSSTYRDRSSGYT TRBJ1-2 TRBV28
ASSFISGIEAF TRBJ1-1 TRBV12-3/TRBV12-4
ASSLATAEENQPQH TRBJ1-5 TRBV5-1
SARVRDRERLNTEAF TRBJ1-1 TRBV20-1
SARTGGLETQY TRBJ2-5 TRBV20-1
ASSSDREQETQY TRBJ2-5 TRBV12-3/TRBV12-4
RGKGIQEAF TRBJ1-1 TRBV20-1
ASSPGGANYGYT TRBJ1-2 TRBV27
ASSLAGDSGEGIL TRBJ2-7 TRBV7-2
ASSPGAQFEQY TRBJ2-7 TRBV7-3
SARVIQDFSNQPQH TRBJ1-5 TRBV20-1
SANSGGDTEAF TRBJ1-1 TRBV20-1
ASSQDHWGAIYGYT TRBJ1-2 TRBV14
ASSHTGGGNTEAF TRBJ1-1 TRBV4-1
ASSYSGPAGEQY TRBJ2-7 TRBV6-2/TRBV6-3
IGTDANTGELF TRBJ2-2 TRBV29-1
ASSPPPGGGATDTQY TRBJ2-3 TRBV4-1
ASSSTLQGGETQY TRBJ2-5 TRBV11-2